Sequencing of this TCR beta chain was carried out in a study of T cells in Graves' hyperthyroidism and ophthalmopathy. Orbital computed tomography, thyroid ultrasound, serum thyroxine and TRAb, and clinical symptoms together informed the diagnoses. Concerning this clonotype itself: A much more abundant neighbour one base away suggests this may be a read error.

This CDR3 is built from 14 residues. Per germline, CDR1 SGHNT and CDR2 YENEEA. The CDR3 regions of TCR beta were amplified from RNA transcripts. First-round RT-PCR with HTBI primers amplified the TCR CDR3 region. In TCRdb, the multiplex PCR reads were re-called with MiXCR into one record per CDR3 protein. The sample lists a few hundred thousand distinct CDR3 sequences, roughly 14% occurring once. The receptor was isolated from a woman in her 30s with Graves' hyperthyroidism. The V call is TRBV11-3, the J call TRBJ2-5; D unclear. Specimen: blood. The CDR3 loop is CASSLGQSQGTQYF. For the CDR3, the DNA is TGTGCCAGCAGCTTGGGTCAATCTCAAGGGACCCAGTACTTC.